This T cell receptor (beta chain) was retrieved from a study of blood T cell repertoires in COVID-19. CDR3 length equals 13 residues. Per the germline V gene, CDR1 is SGDLS and CDR2 is YYNGEE. Trimming took 1 base from V and 5 from J, leaving 9 bases between them. The study recruited people aged 18 to 89 years across more than 20 US areas. Two negative PCRs, clearance, or symptom resolution had been documented for recovered Cohort 3 donors. The repertoire was sequenced with immunoSEQ multiplex PCR; TCRdb's copy has only in-frame clones and lacks some. The data show more than 150,000 clones, with 75% to 90% seen just once and 2% to 2.5% held by the top ten.

The chain recombines TRBV9 with TRBJ1-2; no firm D call. The receptor's source is a woman under 40 who had recovered from COVID-19. The source material was PBMCs or T cells enriched from blood (not recorded which). CDR3 amino acids: CASSVIGGYGYTF. The DNA for the CDR3 is TGTGCCAGCAGCGTAATTGGCGGATATGGCTACACCTTC.